These 23 T cell receptor beta chains originate from one sample sequenced in a study of blood T cell repertoires in COVID-19. Profiling relied on immunoSEQ multiplex PCR, and the TCRdb table lists in-frame clones only, not all of them. The table records hundreds of thousands of clones, about 70% of them present only once. Material for sequencing was peripheral blood. These receptors came from a woman over 75 with acute or convalescent COVID-19.

The chain has TRBV7-2 and TRBJ2-7, with a tentative D call TRBD2 (5 bases). Per germline, CDR1 SGHTA and CDR2 FQGNSA. Trimming took off 5 bases at V and 3 bases at J, with 8 bases between the two ends. The CDR3 has 12 amino acids. The CDR3 here is CASSPSGYEQYF. Here the CDR3 DNA reads TGTGCCAGCAGCCCAAGCGGCTACGAGCAGTACTTC.

This rearrangement joins TRBV5-1 to TRBJ2-5; D is ambiguous. Trimming cost V 0 bases and J 0 bases, with 9 bases left between them. The germline V gene has CDR1 SGHRS and CDR2 YFSETQ. This CDR3 has 15 residues. The CDR3 bases are TGCGCCAGCAGCTTGGAACAGCCAAACCAAGAGACCCAGTACTTC. As protein: CASSLEQPNQETQYF.

The genes are TRBV3-1 (or the pseudogene TRBV3-2) and TRBJ2-5, with TRBD1 matching 7 bases. CDR1 and CDR2 (germline): LGHDT, YNNKEL (reference sequence). J lost 2 bases, V lost 5 bases, and 8 bases had no gene match. CDR3 length: 15 residues. DNA of the CDR3: TGTGCCAGCAGCGCCAGACAGGGTAGGCAAGAGACCCAGTACTTC. Amino acids: CASSARQGRQETQYF.

The rearrangement joins TRBV5-5 to TRBJ1-2; TRBD1 is a possible D gene (6 bases). Germline values: CDR1 SGHKS, CDR2 YYEKEE (reference sequence). Trimming stripped 1 base from V and 8 bases from J, with 12 bases between. This CDR3 comprises 13 residues. DNA for the CDR3: TGTGCCAGCAGCTTGCCGGCAGGGGAGGGCTACACCTTC. Translating it yields CASSLPAGEGYTF.

The genes are TRBV18 and TRBJ2-7; weak D call: TRBD1 (5 bases). V was trimmed by 3 bases and J by 2 bases, leaving 11 bases between them. Per germline, CDR1 KGHSH and CDR2 LQKENI. CDR3 length: 14 residues. CDR3 DNA sequence: TGTGCCAGCTCACCTCAGGGAAGTGCCTACGAGCAGTACTTC. Its protein is CASSPQGSAYEQYF.

The genes are TRBV7-6 and TRBJ2-2; 7 positions agree with TRBD2. The junction had 10 bases not matched to a gene; V was cut back by 2 bases and J by 4 bases. The CDR3 loop spans 17 amino acids. Germline CDR1 and CDR2: SGHVS and FNYEAQ. CDR3 loop: CASSLMSGGMGTGELFF. The CDR3 coding sequence is TGTGCCAGCAGCTTAATGTCGGGGGGTATGGGCACCGGGGAGCTGTTTTTT.

This chain uses TRBV18 with TRBJ1-2, with D hard to call. CDR1 KGHSH and CDR2 LQKENI come from the germline V gene. Trimming pared 3 bases from V and 8 bases from J, leaving 16 bases between. CDR3 length: 14 residues. The CDR3: CASSPRGGINGYTF. The DNA for the CDR3 is TGTGCCAGCTCACCCCGTGGAGGGATAAACGGCTACACCTTC.

Only one count was recorded for this clone. The chain recombines TRBV5-1 with TRBJ1-2, with D possibly matching TRBD1 (5 bases). The CDR3 length is 14 residues. CDR1 is SGHRS and CDR2 is YFSETQ in the germline V gene. V lost 2 bases to trimming and J lost 6 bases, with 14 bases between them. This chain's CDR3 is CASSFGQAGNGYTF. CDR3 nucleotides: TGCGCCAGCAGCTTCGGCCAGGCAGGGAATGGCTACACCTTC.

This clone was picked up a small number of times. This chain uses TRBV6-2 or TRBV6-3 with TRBJ2-5; TRBD2 matches 9 bases. The CDR3 spans 14 residues. V was pared by 5 bases and J by 6 bases, with 7 bases of the junction left unmatched. Germline lookup yields CDR1 MNHEY and CDR2 SVGEGT. CDR3 DNA sequence: TGTGCCAGCAGTGATAGCGGGGGTATAAAGACCCAGTACTTC. The encoded protein is CASSDSGGIKTQYF.

This sequence joins TRBV6-5 and TRBJ2-3; D call uncertain. The CDR3 totals 15 residues. Per the germline V gene, CDR1 is MNHEY and CDR2 is SVGAGI. V was shortened by 10 bases and J by 0 bases, with 17 bases between the two germline ends. The CDR3 protein is CATKQASMSTDTQYF. DNA for the CDR3: TGTGCCACCAAGCAAGCGTCTATGAGCACAGATACGCAGTATTTT.

V and J are TRBV19 and TRBJ2-7; 8 bases match TRBD2. V lost 5 bases and J lost 3; bases outside the gene matches: 9. The CDR3 totals 15 residues. Per germline, CDR1 LNHDA and CDR2 SQIVND (reference sequence). The CDR3 region has the DNA TGTGCCAGTAGTGTAAAAGCGGGGGCCGTCTACGAGCAGTACTTC. Amino acid sequence: CASSVKAGAVYEQYF.

This clone is a singleton in its sample. In DNA, the CDR3 is TGTGCCAGCAGTCAGGGGCCCACTGAAGCTTTCTTT. Translation: CASSQGPTEAFF. V gene TRBV12-3 or TRBV12-4 combines with J gene TRBJ1-1, with D perhaps matching TRBD1 (6 bases). The V and J ends lost 5 bases and 4 bases respectively, with 8 bases between them. CDR3 size: 12 residues.

The chain employs TRBV12-3 or TRBV12-4 and TRBJ1-1; D unclear. There are 12 residues in the CDR3. V shed 2 bases and J shed 6 bases, with 7 bases lying between them. The DNA of the CDR3 is TGTGCCAGCAGTTTACCCCCTTCTGAAGCTTTCTTT. Its protein product is CASSLPPSEAFF.

The rearrangement uses TRBV7-2 and TRBJ2-2; 12 bases align to TRBD2. The CDR3 sequence is 18 residues long. Unmatched junction bases numbered 12, after V lost 2 bases and J lost 8 bases. Germline-derived CDR1 and CDR2 are SGHTA and FQGNSA. The CDR3 loop reads CASSLRLAGVLRVGELFF. The CDR3 coding sequence is TGTGCCAGCAGCTTAAGACTAGCGGGAGTGTTAAGGGTAGGGGAGCTGTTTTTT.

This rearrangement joins TRBV25-1 to TRBJ1-6; 8 positions agree with TRBD1. The CDR3 sequence is 13 residues long. Germline CDR1 is MGHDK and CDR2 is SYGVNS. V trimming: 6 bases; J trimming: 9 bases; junction bases outside the gene matches: 4. For the CDR3, the DNA is TGTGCCAGCAGGGGACAGGAGTTTTCACCCCTCCACTTT. Translation: CASRGQEFSPLHF.

CDR3 sequence: CASSKQGVGEKLFF. In DNA, the CDR3 is TGTGCCAGCAGTAAACAGGGGGTTGGTGAAAAACTGTTTTTT. The gene calls are TRBV6-5 and TRBJ1-4; TRBD1 aligns across 8 bases. V trimming: 5 bases; J trimming: 7 bases; junction bases outside the gene matches: 6. Germline V gene sequence: CDR1 MNHEY, CDR2 SVGAGI. CDR3 length: 14 residues.

In its sample, this clone was seen once. V is TRBV18 and J is TRBJ2-2, with a tentative D call TRBD2 (7 bases). From germline, CDR1 is KGHSH and CDR2 LQKENI. Trimming took 2 bases from V and 4 from J, leaving 14 bases between them. The CDR3 is 16 amino acids. In DNA, the CDR3 is TGTGCCAGCTCACCAAGGTCCGGGGGGCCCACCGGGGAGCTGTTTTTT. Translation: CASSPRSGGPTGELFF.

This sequence joins TRBV6-2 or TRBV6-3 and TRBJ1-1; D not certain. Per the germline V gene, CDR1 is MNHEY and CDR2 is SVGEGT. Trimming cost V 5 bases and J 0 bases, with 7 bases left between them. This CDR3 region has 13 residues. The CDR3 DNA follows: TGTGCCAGCAGTAACAAGATGAACACTGAAGCTTTCTTT. Translated, it gives CASSNKMNTEAFF.

In its sample, this clone was seen once. The chain employs TRBV11-2 and TRBJ1-1; unclear D gene. The CDR3 length is 13 residues. V dropped 1 base and J dropped 5 bases, with 8 bases sitting between them. CDR1 is SGHAT, CDR2 FQNNGV, per germline. CDR3 DNA: TGTGCCAGCAGCTTAGTGGCTCGAACTGAAGCTTTCTTT. Protein: CASSLVARTEAFF. The complete variable domain, with remaining parts taken from reference TRBV11-2 and TRBJ1-1, reads EAGVAQSPRYKIIEKRQSVAFWCNPISGHATLYWYQQILGQGPKLLIQFQNNGVVDDSQLPKDRFSAERLKGVDSTLKIQPAKLEDSAVYLCASSLVARTEAFFGQGTRLTVV.

The rearrangement uses TRBV21-1 and TRBJ2-7; no check of the table's D call, TRBD1, against the DNA was made. TRBV21-1 is described as a pseudogene. This CDR3 has 16 residues. The CDR3 DNA reads as TGTGCCAGCAGCGCCGACAGGGGGAGCTCCAGTTGGGAGCAGTACTTC. Residues: CASSADRGSSSWEQYF.

The chain employs TRBV7-9 and TRBJ2-2, with 9 bases aligning to TRBD2. V gave up 3 bases and J gave up 3 bases; unmatched junction bases: 2. Germline loops: CDR1 SEHNR, CDR2 FQNEAQ (reference sequence). This CDR3 is built from 15 residues. CDR3 residues: CASSFSGGYTGELFF. CDR3 in DNA: TGTGCCAGCAGCTTCAGCGGGGGGTACACCGGGGAGCTGTTTTTT.

This clone was picked up many times. The chain couples TRBV6-5 to TRBJ2-7; D may be TRBD2 (6 bases). Trimming stripped 0 bases from V and 3 bases from J, with 9 bases between. Germline V gives CDR1 MNHEY, CDR2 SVGAGI. The CDR3 totals 14 residues. The CDR3 DNA sequence: TGTGCCAGCAGTTACTCTCACGGGAGCTACGAGCAGTACTTC. This codes for CASSYSHGSYEQYF.

As to this clone: In the same sample, other DNA sequences code for this CDR3. The chain links TRBV5-1 to TRBJ2-2; a weak D match, TRBD2 (5 bases). CDR1 is SGHRS and CDR2 is YFSETQ in the germline V gene. With 4 bases removed from V and 1 base from J, the gap between germline ends came to 8 bases. This CDR3 contains 14 residues. This CDR3 is CASSPRGNTGELFF. The CDR3 DNA reads TGCGCCAGCAGCCCCCGGGGGAACACCGGGGAGCTGTTTTTT.